This T cell receptor beta chain was captured in a study of OX40 agonist ivuxolimab in advanced cancers. Study background: Prior checkpoint blockade (anti-PD-1, anti-PD-L1 or anti-CTLA-4) was permitted; approximately 44% had it. Study-level results: The work left the antigen specificity of expanded peripheral T cells undetermined. The CD4+ and CD8+ T cells in the blood had expanded clonally by week 6 at 0.1 to 3.0 mg/kg.

As regards this clone: Its antigen is not identified.

Sampled blood was obtained at baseline, cycle 4 day 1, and cycle 7 day 1. Sequenced by immunoSEQ multiplex PCR; TCRdb stores in-frame clones only, minus some. The table records roughly 70,000 clones, about 87% of them present only once. The CDR3 covers 15 residues. CDR1 is SGHRS, CDR2 YFSETQ, per germline. Germline trimming cut 3 bases from V and 2 bases from J; bases unmatched to any gene: 5. The TCR comes from an adult with an advanced solid tumor such as melanoma, head and neck, liver or kidney cancer. The chain has TRBV5-1 and TRBJ2-1; TRBD1 aligns across 7 bases. Sequencing was performed on CD4+ or CD8+ T cells sorted from blood, taken in a trial of the OX40 agonist ivuxolimab. CDR3 protein: CASSSLGGPYNEQFF. The CDR3 bases are TGCGCCAGCAGCTCTTTAGGGGGCCCCTACAATGAGCAGTTCTTC.